The 22 T cell receptor beta chains below were found in one sample sequenced in a study of vaccination effects on CD4 cells after COVID-19. TCRdb's table, derived via immunoSEQ multiplex PCR, lists solely in-frame clones and lacks some. The sample lists about 76,000 clones; over 60% were seen once. For these receptors, no antigen is known. Subsequent to a culture period of roughly 11 days, CD4+ T cells were isolated. The input for sequencing was CD4+ T cells from PBMCs cultured without peptide, taken before COVID-19 vaccination. The receptors were gathered from a human donor who received a COVID-19 vaccine.

The chain uses TRBV28 and TRBJ1-5, with no clear D. The germline CDR1 and CDR2 sequences are MDHEN and SYDVKM. The CDR3 consists of 12 residues. V lost 5 bases to trimming and J lost 2 bases, with 4 bases between them. The CDR3 region is CASSGGNQPQHF. CDR3 coding DNA: TGTGCCAGCAGTGGTGGCAATCAGCCCCAGCATTTT.

This sequence joins TRBV2 and TRBJ2-5, with a tentative D call TRBD1 (5 bases). The length of the CDR3 is 15 residues. The germline CDR1 and CDR2 sequences are SNHLY and FYNNEI. Trimming took off 4 bases at V and 5 bases at J, with 17 bases between the two ends. The DNA of the CDR3 is TGTGCCAGCAGTGTACGATCCGGGTCAGGGGAGACCCAGTACTTC. Its translation is CASSVRSGSGETQYF.

This clone showed up just a few times. The chain combines TRBV24-1 with TRBJ1-2; 9 nucleotides agree with TRBD1. This CDR3 region has 15 residues. The J segment lost 4 bases and the V segment lost 4 bases, leaving 6 bases of the junction unmatched. Germline V lookup: CDR1 KGHDR, CDR2 SFDVKD. For the CDR3, the DNA is TGTGCCACCAGTGAAGCCGGGACAGGGACCTATGGCTACACCTTC. Encoded protein: CATSEAGTGTYGYTF.

J is TRBJ1-5 and V is TRBV15; TRBD1 aligns across 12 bases. With V trimmed by 1 base and J by 4 bases, 2 bases remained unmatched. This CDR3 is built from 16 residues. Germline V CDR1 and CDR2: LNHNV, YYDKDF (reference sequence). The CDR3 here is CATSRGDRGRNQPQHF. The CDR3 nucleotides read TGTGCCACCAGCAGAGGGGACAGGGGGCGGAATCAGCCCCAGCATTTT.

The table lists this clone with a few counts. The CDR3 reads CASSYLGVLGKLFF. The DNA for the CDR3 is TGTGCCAGCAGTTACTTGGGGGTATTGGGAAAACTGTTTTTT. The chain carries TRBV6-7 and TRBJ1-4; perhaps TRBD1 as D (5 bases). TRBV6-7 is labeled an ORF, and its function is uncertain. The V gene lost 1 base and the J gene lost 10 bases, with 13 bases spanning the gap. This CDR3 region has 14 residues.

V usage is TRBV3-1 (or the pseudogene TRBV3-2) and J usage is TRBJ1-4; the match to TRBD1 covers 9 bases. The CDR3 covers 17 residues. Per germline, CDR1 LGHDT and CDR2 YNNKEL (reference sequence). The ends lost 4 bases at V and 5 bases at J; junction bases unmatched: 11. CDR3 region: CASSPESGQGDNEKLFF. The CDR3 nucleotides are TGTGCCAGCAGCCCGGAGTCGGGACAGGGAGACAATGAAAAACTGTTTTTT.

The chain links TRBV7-2 to TRBJ1-5, with 9 bases fitting TRBD1. V lost 5 bases and J lost 5; bases outside the gene matches: 10. Per germline, CDR1 SGHTA and CDR2 FQGNSA. There are 16 residues in the CDR3. The CDR3 sequence: CASSLVGTGIYQPQHF. The CDR3 coding sequence is TGTGCCAGCAGCCTAGTCGGGACAGGGATTTATCAGCCCCAGCATTTT.

The chain links TRBV10-1 to TRBJ2-5; D might be TRBD2 (5 bases). Trimming cost V 8 bases and J 1 base, with 8 bases left between them. Germline V gene data show CDR1 as WNHNN and CDR2 as SYGVQD (reference sequence). The CDR3 sequence is 12 residues long. The CDR3 spells CASSRGQETQYF. As DNA, the CDR3 is TGCGCCAGCTCCCGGGGCCAAGAGACCCAGTACTTC.

The chain couples TRBV7-2 to TRBJ1-2; no reliable D call. The CDR3 totals 14 residues. Trimming cost V 1 base and J 0 bases, with 6 bases left between them. Germline V gives CDR1 SGHTA, CDR2 FQGNSA. CDR3 loop: CASSLGPTNYGYTF. CDR3 nucleotide sequence: TGTGCCAGCAGCTTAGGGCCTACTAACTATGGCTACACCTTC.

The V and J genes are TRBV5-1 and TRBJ1-2, with 7 bases identical to TRBD1. This CDR3 is built from 12 residues. V lost 4 bases to trimming and J lost 6 bases; unmatched junction nucleotides: 3. Germline loops: CDR1 SGHRS, CDR2 YFSETQ. CDR3 sequence: CASSPDRDGYTF. The CDR3 DNA reads TGCGCCAGCAGCCCTGACAGGGATGGCTACACCTTC.

V gene TRBV7-2 combines with J gene TRBJ2-3; the match to TRBD2 covers 10 bases. The germline V gene has CDR1 SGHTA and CDR2 FQGNSA. The CDR3 spans 15 residues. With 5 bases clipped from V and 2 bases from J, the junction kept 4 bases outside the gene matches. CDR3 sequence: CASSPSGGVTDTQYF. The DNA of the CDR3 is TGTGCCAGCAGCCCAAGCGGGGGGGTCACAGATACGCAGTATTTT.

This clone was observed a single time. This chain connects TRBV29-1 to TRBJ2-3, with 10 bases lining up with TRBD2. V dropped 4 bases and J dropped 2; count of bases not matched to a gene: 12. Germline V gene lookup returns CDR1 SQVTM and CDR2 ANQGSEA. The CDR3 has 17 residues. This CDR3 reads CSVARPAGGSYTDTQYF. CDR3 nucleotide sequence: TGCAGCGTTGCCCGGCCAGCGGGGGGGTCCTACACAGATACGCAGTATTTT.

The V and J genes are TRBV20-1 and TRBJ2-2; TRBD2 matches 11 bases. V lost 3 bases and J lost 5; bases outside the gene matches: 14. The CDR3 contains 18 residues. Germline V gene lookup returns CDR1 DFQATT and CDR2 SNEGSKA (reference sequence). The CDR3: CSASHRTHSGGGTGELFF. The CDR3 DNA sequence: TGCAGTGCTAGTCACCGTACACATAGCGGGGGGGGAACCGGGGAGCTGTTTTTT.

V is TRBV5-8 and J is TRBJ1-5; TRBD1 matches at 9 bases. The CDR3 length is 15 residues. Germline CDR1 is SGHTS and CDR2 is YDEGEE. Germline trimming cut 2 bases from V and 6 bases from J; bases unmatched to any gene: 6. The DNA of the CDR3 is TGTGCCAGCAGCTTTCAAACAGGGGGCCTTCAGCCCCAGCATTTT. Its translation: CASSFQTGGLQPQHF.

CDR3 protein: CASSCQGPRTDTQYF. DNA of the CDR3: TGTGCCAGCAGTTGCCAGGGGCCGCGCACAGATACGCAGTATTTT. V is TRBV7-4 and J is TRBJ2-3; TRBD1 is a possible D gene (6 bases). The CDR3 sequence is 15 residues long. V gave up 6 bases and J gave up 1 base, with 14 bases separating them. The germline V gene has CDR1 SGHVT and CDR2 SQSDAQ.

This clone showed up just a few times. The V gene is TRBV12-3 or TRBV12-4, the J gene TRBJ1-4, with 7 bases matching TRBD1. The length of the CDR3 is 12 residues. Losses at the gene ends were 7 bases for V and 6 bases for J; bases not matched to a gene: 2. Here the CDR3 reads CASKTGYEKLFF. The CDR3 nucleotides read TGTGCCAGCAAGACAGGGTATGAAAAACTGTTTTTT.

This clone was observed a single time. The rearrangement uses TRBV18 and TRBJ2-4; 9 nucleotides align to TRBD1. V shed 4 bases and J 8 bases; nucleotides not matched to a gene: 6. The CDR3 runs 14 residues. Per the germline V gene, CDR1 is KGHSH and CDR2 is LQKENI. CDR3 in amino acids: CASSLGTGPDIQYF. The CDR3 nucleotides are TGTGCCAGCTCACTCGGGACAGGGCCGGACATTCAGTACTTC.

CDR3 protein: CASTQGLAETQYF. The CDR3 DNA follows: TGTGCCAGCACCCAGGGACTAGCTGAGACCCAGTACTTC. The chain carries TRBV2 and TRBJ2-5; 9 positions agree with TRBD2. Germline values: CDR1 SNHLY, CDR2 FYNNEI. Germline trimming cut 7 bases from V and 5 bases from J; bases unmatched to any gene: 5. The CDR3 has 13 amino acids.

The chain couples TRBV28 to TRBJ2-5, with D perhaps TRBD1 or TRBD2 (6 bases each). Looked up from germline, CDR1 is MDHEN and CDR2 is SYDVKM. V lost 6 bases to trimming and J lost 2 bases, with 16 bases between them. The length of the CDR3 is 15 residues. DNA of the CDR3: TGTGCCAGCAGCCCCCCGGGGGCATGGCAAGAGACCCAGTACTTC. It specifies CASSPPGAWQETQYF.

The chain is built from TRBV14 and TRBJ2-4; perhaps D is TRBD1 or TRBD2 (5 bases each). The V end lost 4 bases, the J end lost 0 bases, and 25 bases lay between the germline ends. The CDR3 spans 20 residues. Germline V lookup: CDR1 SGHDN, CDR2 FVKESK. The CDR3 region has the DNA TGTGCCAGCAGCCCCAGTCGGGGACCACCTAGATTCCTAGCCAAAAACATTCAGTACTTC. Translating gives CASSPSRGPPRFLAKNIQYF.

The CDR3 here is CATSDLGGSNNNEQFF. In nucleotides, the CDR3 is TGTGCCACCAGTGATTTAGGGGGAAGTAATAACAATGAGCAGTTCTTC. V gene TRBV24-1 combines with J gene TRBJ2-1; tentative D call: TRBD1 (6 bases). The CDR3 extends over 16 amino acids. The germline V and J ends were trimmed by 1 base and 5 bases, with 14 bases remaining between them. Per the germline V gene, CDR1 is KGHDR and CDR2 is SFDVKD.

This clone has only a few counts. The J gene is TRBJ2-7, the V gene TRBV3-1 (or the pseudogene TRBV3-2), with D possibly being TRBD2 (5 bases). V was cut by 0 bases and J by 7 bases, with 10 bases left in between. The CDR3 is made up of 13 amino acids. The germline gives CDR1 LGHDT, CDR2 YNNKEL (reference sequence). In DNA form, the CDR3 reads TGTGCCAGCAGCCAAGACGGGGAGAGGGAGCAGTACGTC. Protein product: CASSQDGEREQYV.